The next 9 T cell receptor beta chains were all read from a single sample in a study of T-cell memory formation after mild COVID-19. Using its own MiXCR run on the 5' RACE reads, TCRdb lists one record per CDR3 protein. The sample has around 220,000 distinct CDR3 sequences; less than 20% are singletons. Sequenced material: PBMCs or a T cell subset sorted from them (not recorded which). The receptor set was obtained from a man younger than 35 who had mild COVID-19 (a few samples of this study predate the infection). Cell type and time point are not known.

There are many counts of this clonotype. The chain joins TRBV2 to TRBJ2-5; D perhaps matches TRBD2 (7 bases). CDR3 length: 14 residues. CDR1 SNHLY and CDR2 FYNNEI come from the germline V gene. V lost 4 bases and J 5 bases, leaving 14 bases between the germline ends. CDR3 in amino acids: CASSVFGGQETQYF. In DNA, the CDR3 is TGTGCCAGCAGTGTTTTCGGGGGGCAGGAGACCCAGTACTTC.

This clonotype was observed a few times. The chain is built from TRBV6-2 or TRBV6-3 and TRBJ2-7, with a possible D match to TRBD2 (5 bases). The V gene's germline CDR1 is MNHEY and CDR2 SVGEGT. The CDR3 consists of 11 residues. Trimming shortened V by 7 bases and J by 4 bases, and 8 bases separated the two germline ends. The CDR3 sequence is CASTGWYEQYF. The CDR3 coding sequence is TGTGCCAGCACGGGGTGGTACGAGCAGTACTTC.

The rearrangement joins TRBV6-5 to TRBJ2-3; 9 positions agree with TRBD2. CDR3 length: 16 residues. In germline, CDR1 is MNHEY, CDR2 SVGAGI. V trimming: 6 bases; J trimming: 7 bases; junction bases outside the gene matches: 14. CDR3 loop: CASSRAGGGARYTQYF. CDR3 nucleotide sequence: TGTGCCAGCAGCCGCGCGGGCGGGGGGGCCAGGTATACGCAGTATTTT.

This chain uses TRBV3-1 with TRBJ1-5; the D is unclear. V was clipped by 4 bases and J by 5 bases, with 12 bases between them. The germline V gene encodes CDR1 LGHDT and CDR2 YNNKEL (reference sequence). This CDR3 has 14 residues. The CDR3 DNA reads TGTGCCAGCAGCCCTTCGAACGGGTATCAGCCCCAGCATTTT. Translating gives CASSPSNGYQPQHF.

V gene TRBV20-1 combines with J gene TRBJ1-2, with 8 positions matching TRBD1. The CDR3 sequence is 14 residues long. Germline V gene lookup returns CDR1 DFQATT and CDR2 SNEGSKA (reference sequence). The V segment lost 5 bases and the J segment 4 bases; nucleotides outside the gene matches: 9. CDR3: CSARNDRGAYGYTF. CDR3 nucleotide sequence: TGCAGTGCTCGCAATGACAGGGGAGCCTATGGCTACACCTTC.

V is TRBV12-3 or TRBV12-4 and J is TRBJ1-4; 10 bases line up with TRBD1. The CDR3 is 15 amino acids. Unmatched junction bases numbered 9, after V lost 6 bases and J lost 8 bases. The CDR3: CASRLTGTGEEKLFF. The CDR3 DNA reads as TGTGCCAGCAGACTGACCGGGACAGGGGAGGAAAAACTGTTTTTT.

The rearrangement links TRBV12-3 or TRBV12-4 to TRBJ1-1, with D tentatively TRBD1 (6 bases). The CDR3 covers 17 residues. Deletions cut 6 bases from V and 6 bases from J, with 26 bases between. CDR3 loop: CASRKAPTGIISPEAFF. CDR3 DNA sequence: TGTGCCAGCAGAAAAGCCCCTACAGGGATAATATCGCCTGAAGCTTTCTTT.

This chain joins TRBV7-2 and TRBJ1-1, with D hard to call. In germline, CDR1 is SGHTA, CDR2 FQGNSA. Trimming pared 5 bases from V and 5 bases from J, leaving 12 bases between. CDR3 length equals 13 residues. CDR3 bases: TGTGCCAGCAGCCCCCCGGCCGGAACTGAAGCTTTCTTT. Protein product: CASSPPAGTEAFF.

This rearrangement joins TRBV7-9 to TRBJ1-2, with 11 bases matching TRBD1. Germline assignment: CDR1 SEHNR and CDR2 FQNEAQ (reference sequence). The CDR3 length is 16 residues. Unmatched junction bases numbered 8, after V lost 5 bases and J lost 3 bases. DNA for the CDR3: TGTGCCAGCAGCCCCGGACAGGGGGCAAGGGACTATGGCTACACCTTC. It specifies CASSPGQGARDYGYTF. Filled out from reference TRBV7-9 and TRBJ1-2, the complete variable domain reads DTGVSQNPRHKITKRGQNVTFRCDPISEHNRLYWYRQTLGQGPEFLTYFQNEAQLEKSRLLSDRFSAERPKGSFSTLEIQRTEQGDSAMYLCASSPGQGARDYGYTFGSGTRLTVV.